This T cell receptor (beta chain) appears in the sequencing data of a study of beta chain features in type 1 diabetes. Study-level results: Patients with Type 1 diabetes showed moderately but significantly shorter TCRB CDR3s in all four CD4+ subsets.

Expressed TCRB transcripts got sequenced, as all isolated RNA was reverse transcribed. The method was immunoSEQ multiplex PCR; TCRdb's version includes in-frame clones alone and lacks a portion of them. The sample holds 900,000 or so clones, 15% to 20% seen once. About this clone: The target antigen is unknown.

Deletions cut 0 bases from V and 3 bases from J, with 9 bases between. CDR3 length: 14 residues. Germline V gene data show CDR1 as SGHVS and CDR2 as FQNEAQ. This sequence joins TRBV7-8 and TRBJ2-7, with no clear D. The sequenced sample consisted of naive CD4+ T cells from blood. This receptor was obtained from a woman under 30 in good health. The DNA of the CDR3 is TGTGCCAGCAGCTTAGCGTCTAGTAACTACGAGCAGTACTTC. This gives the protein CASSLASSNYEQYF.